A single sample is the source of the 3 T cell receptor beta chains below, sequenced in a study of T cell clones after liver transplantation. Clones were read by immunoSEQ multiplex PCR, and TCRdb kept only the in-frame ones, dropping some. Seen here are about 85,000 clones, 65% to 85% observed once, and the top ten hold about 0.45%. The sequenced sample was CD4+ T cells from blood, obtained approximately 3.5 years after liver transplant. These TCRs come from a human patient who received a liver transplant. Some T cells may be supplied by the graft donor.

This chain uses TRBV19 with TRBJ2-3, with 13 positions matching TRBD2. The V gene end was trimmed by 5 bases and the J gene end by 5 bases; junction bases not matched to a gene: 7. This CDR3 contains 16 residues. Germline V gene lookup returns CDR1 LNHDA and CDR2 SQIVND (reference sequence). The CDR3 sequence is CASSAPLAGGVDTQYF. In nucleotides, the CDR3 is TGTGCCAGTAGTGCCCCACTAGCGGGAGGGGTAGATACGCAGTATTTT.

The chain employs TRBV7-2 and TRBJ2-7; 8 bases map to TRBD1. V gave up 5 bases and J gave up 3 bases; unmatched junction bases: 15. This CDR3 has 17 residues. Germline V gene data show CDR1 as SGHTA and CDR2 as FQGNSA. Here the CDR3 reads CASSPGQGIIFGYEQYF. CDR3 DNA sequence: TGTGCCAGCAGCCCAGGACAGGGTATAATCTTTGGCTACGAGCAGTACTTC.

This chain joins TRBV9 and TRBJ2-7, with 8 bases fitting TRBD1. J lost 5 bases, V lost 3 bases, and 13 bases had no gene match. The CDR3 is 16 amino acids. Germline V gene sequence: CDR1 SGDLS, CDR2 YYNGEE. The CDR3 here is CASSAYAGTGLDEQYF. CDR3 in DNA: TGTGCCAGCAGCGCCTACGCCGGGACAGGTCTAGACGAGCAGTACTTC. Combining the CDR3 with reference TRBV9 and TRBJ2-7 gives the whole variable domain DSGVTQTPKHLITATGQRVTLRCSPRSGDLSVYWYQQSLDQGLQFLIQYYNGEERAKGNILERFSAQQFPDLHSELNLSSLELGDSALYFCASSAYAGTGLDEQYFGPGTRLTVT.